These T cell receptor beta chains were read from a single sample in a study of T-cell memory formation after mild COVID-19. One entry per CDR3 protein results from TCRdb running MiXCR on the 5' RACE reads. The repertoire includes fewer than 60,000 distinct CDR3 sequences, approximately 12% of them detected once, and approximately 25% sits in the top ten. The sample taken for sequencing was PBMCs or a T cell subset sorted from them (not recorded which). All receptors come from a man aged 18 to 29 who had mild COVID-19 (a few samples of this study predate the infection). Cell type and time point are not known. Both conserved end residues are part of each CDR3. D genes are given only for firm matches. The size of a clone is reported for some rows only, either as once, few or many, or as a class for expanded clones.

j_call: TRBJ2-3; v_call: TRBV6-5; clone_size: NA; d_call: NA; cdr3_nt: TGTGCCAGCAGTAGTTACGGGGTGCTCACAGATACGCAGTATTTT; cdr3_aa: CASSSYGVLTDTQYF
j_call: TRBJ2-1; v_call: TRBV21-1; clone_size: NA; d_call: NA; cdr3_nt: TGTGCCAGCAGCGCCGGAGGAGGACGGCCGTTCTACAATGAGCAGTTCTTC; cdr3_aa: CASSAGGGRPFYNEQFF
j_call: TRBJ2-5; v_call: TRBV7-9; clone_size: few; d_call: NA; cdr3_nt: TGTGCCAGCAGCACTATTGGACAGCCCCAAGAGACCCAGTACTTC; cdr3_aa: CASSTIGQPQETQYF
j_call: TRBJ2-3; v_call: TRBV6-5; clone_size: few; d_call: NA; cdr3_nt: TGTGCCAGCAGTTACTCGGGGGTAGATCAGGCAGATACGCAGTATTTT; cdr3_aa: CASSYSGVDQADTQYF
j_call: TRBJ2-7; v_call: TRBV7-2; clone_size: few; d_call: NA; cdr3_nt: TGTGCCAGCAGCTTAGTGGGGACACCAGTTGAGCAGTACTTC; cdr3_aa: CASSLVGTPVEQYF
j_call: TRBJ2-4; v_call: TRBV6-5; clone_size: few; d_call: NA; cdr3_nt: TGTGCCAGCAAACTTCAGGGCCGAGGAAACATTCAGTACTTC; cdr3_aa: CASKLQGRGNIQYF
j_call: TRBJ1-2; v_call: TRBV7-9; clone_size: NA; d_call: NA; cdr3_nt: TGTGCCAGCAGCCAGAAGCGACGGGGTATTGGCTACACCTTC; cdr3_aa: CASSQKRRGIGYTF
j_call: TRBJ1-2; v_call: TRBV5-1; clone_size: many; d_call: NA; cdr3_nt: TGCGCCAGCAGCCCGTCCGCTAACTATGGCTACACCTTC; cdr3_aa: CASSPSANYGYTF
j_call: TRBJ1-2; v_call: TRBV6-5; clone_size: few; d_call: TRBD1; cdr3_nt: TGTGCCAGCAGTTACAGACAGGGAAGGGACTACACCTTC; cdr3_aa: CASSYRQGRDYTF
j_call: TRBJ2-2; v_call: TRBV4-2; clone_size: NA; d_call: NA; cdr3_nt: TGTGCCAGCAGCCGAAACCGCGGGTCTTTAGGTAACACCGGGGAGCTGTTTTTT; cdr3_aa: CASSRNRGSLGNTGELFF
j_call: TRBJ2-5; v_call: TRBV7-6; clone_size: many; d_call: NA; cdr3_nt: TGTGCCAGCAGCTTACAGGGAGAGACCCAGTACTTC; cdr3_aa: CASSLQGETQYF
j_call: TRBJ1-2; v_call: TRBV15; clone_size: few; d_call: NA; cdr3_nt: TGTGCCACCAGCAGAGAAGCCTATGGCTACACCTTC; cdr3_aa: CATSREAYGYTF
j_call: TRBJ2-1; v_call: TRBV12-3/TRBV12-4; clone_size: NA; d_call: NA; cdr3_nt: TGTGCCAGCAGTTTCGAGACTTACAATGAGCAGTTCTTC; cdr3_aa: CASSFETYNEQFF
j_call: TRBJ2-1; v_call: TRBV6-1; clone_size: few; d_call: TRBD1; cdr3_nt: TGTGCCAGCAGGGGCCTAGGGACAGGGAACTACAATGAGCAGTTCTTC; cdr3_aa: CASRGLGTGNYNEQFF
j_call: TRBJ2-6; v_call: TRBV24-1; clone_size: few; d_call: NA; cdr3_nt: TGTGCCACCAGTGATTTCGGACGAGGAGCCAACGTCCTGACTTTC; cdr3_aa: CATSDFGRGANVLTF
j_call: TRBJ2-3; v_call: TRBV14; clone_size: many; d_call: NA; cdr3_nt: TGTGCCAGCAGCCAAGAAGATCGGGACTTCCCAGATACGCAGTATTTT; cdr3_aa: CASSQEDRDFPDTQYF
j_call: TRBJ2-3; v_call: TRBV7-8; clone_size: NA; d_call: NA; cdr3_nt: TGTGCCAGTTCGGGGGGCCTAGCGGCCCTAACAGATACGCAGTATTTT; cdr3_aa: CASSGGLAALTDTQYF
j_call: TRBJ2-4; v_call: TRBV4-1; clone_size: NA; d_call: NA; cdr3_nt: TGCGCCAGCAGCCGTCCCGGGGAGGATCTAGCCAAAAACATTCAGTACTTC; cdr3_aa: CASSRPGEDLAKNIQYF
j_call: TRBJ2-5; v_call: TRBV7-9; clone_size: many; d_call: NA; cdr3_nt: TGTGCCAGCAGCCAGGACCGAAATACCCAGTACTTC; cdr3_aa: CASSQDRNTQYF
j_call: TRBJ2-2; v_call: TRBV24-1; clone_size: many; d_call: NA; cdr3_nt: TGTGCCACCAGTGACCCATCGGACGGGGCCGGGGAGCTGTTTTTT; cdr3_aa: CATSDPSDGAGELFF
j_call: TRBJ2-3; v_call: TRBV4-3; clone_size: many; d_call: NA; cdr3_nt: TGCGCCAGCAGCCAAGACTTCACAGATACGCAGTATTTT; cdr3_aa: CASSQDFTDTQYF
j_call: TRBJ2-3; v_call: TRBV5-1; clone_size: NA; d_call: TRBD1; cdr3_nt: TGCGCCAGCACAAGGACAGGGGGCGACACAGATACGCAGTATTTT; cdr3_aa: CASTRTGGDTDTQYF
j_call: TRBJ2-3; v_call: TRBV7-3; clone_size: few; d_call: NA; cdr3_nt: TGTGCCAGCAGCTTAGCAAATAGCGTGACAGATACGCAGTATTTT; cdr3_aa: CASSLANSVTDTQYF
j_call: TRBJ2-2; v_call: TRBV29-1; clone_size: few; d_call: NA; cdr3_nt: TGCAGCGTTTGGCTAGACACAAACACCGGGGAGCTGTTTTTT; cdr3_aa: CSVWLDTNTGELFF
j_call: TRBJ2-2; v_call: TRBV20-1; clone_size: few; d_call: NA; cdr3_nt: TGCAGTGCTAGAAGGGGAGGAACCGGGGAGCTGTTTTTT; cdr3_aa: CSARRGGTGELFF
j_call: TRBJ2-2; v_call: TRBV28; clone_size: NA; d_call: TRBD1; cdr3_nt: TGTGCCAGCACAGGGACAGCGAACACCGGGGAGCTGTTTTTT; cdr3_aa: CASTGTANTGELFF
j_call: TRBJ1-3; v_call: TRBV6-5; clone_size: NA; d_call: NA; cdr3_nt: TGTGCCAGCAGTTACCGTCCGGAGCCTGGAAACACCATATATTTT; cdr3_aa: CASSYRPEPGNTIYF
j_call: TRBJ1-6; v_call: TRBV3-1; clone_size: once; d_call: TRBD1; cdr3_nt: TGTGCCAGCAGCCCGACCCGGGACAGGGATTCACCCCTCCACTTT; cdr3_aa: CASSPTRDRDSPLHF
j_call: TRBJ2-5; v_call: TRBV20-1; clone_size: many; d_call: NA; cdr3_nt: TGCAGTGCTAGAGATGAGACCCAGTACTTC; cdr3_aa: CSARDETQYF
j_call: TRBJ2-2; v_call: TRBV7-8; clone_size: NA; d_call: NA; cdr3_nt: TGTGCCAGCAGGGAGACCGGGGAGCTGTTTTTT; cdr3_aa: CASRETGELFF
j_call: TRBJ2-3; v_call: TRBV10-1; clone_size: NA; d_call: TRBD2; cdr3_nt: TGCGCCAGCAGTGACGCGGGGGGCACAGATACGCAGTATTTT; cdr3_aa: CASSDAGGTDTQYF
j_call: TRBJ2-2; v_call: TRBV6-5; clone_size: few; d_call: NA; cdr3_nt: TGTGCCAGCAGGAAACAGGGCGGCGGGGAGCTGTTTTTT; cdr3_aa: CASRKQGGGELFF
j_call: TRBJ2-1; v_call: TRBV12-3/TRBV12-4; clone_size: few; d_call: TRBD2; cdr3_nt: TGTGCCAGCAGTTTAGCCGCGCCGGGGGGAGCTCTGAATGAGCAGTTCTTC; cdr3_aa: CASSLAAPGGALNEQFF
j_call: TRBJ2-1; v_call: TRBV6-5; clone_size: many; d_call: NA; cdr3_nt: TGTGCCAGCAGTTACGGTAGGGAGCAGTTCTTC; cdr3_aa: CASSYGREQFF
j_call: TRBJ2-5; v_call: TRBV20-1; clone_size: many; d_call: TRBD1; cdr3_nt: TGCAGTGCTAGAGATCCCCCAGGGGGCGCAGGGCAAGAGACCCAGTACTTC; cdr3_aa: CSARDPPGGAGQETQYF
j_call: TRBJ2-3; v_call: TRBV28; clone_size: few; d_call: TRBD2; cdr3_nt: TGTGCCAGCACCTCCGGGACTAGCGGGCGCACAGATACGCAGTATTTT; cdr3_aa: CASTSGTSGRTDTQYF
j_call: TRBJ1-2; v_call: TRBV5-1; clone_size: medium-sized; d_call: NA; cdr3_nt: TGCGCCAGCTCGAGGACACCTGATGGCTACACCTTC; cdr3_aa: CASSRTPDGYTF